This T cell receptor beta chain comes out of a study of blood T cells in healthy people across ages. Next came a second PCR, run for about 6 to 12 cycles, which used a sample-barcoded 5' primer along with a J-beta primer mix. MiXCR, run by TCRdb on the 5' RACE reads, gives a single entry per CDR3 protein. This sample has 1.4 million or so distinct CDR3 sequences, with less than 45% found just once. CDR3 length: 16 amino acids. Deletions cut 6 bases from V and 0 bases from J, with 15 bases between. Per the germline V gene, CDR1 is MNHEY and CDR2 is SMNVEV (reference sequence). For this clonotype: The antigen is not known.

Study-wide results and caveats: TCR beta diversity per million T cells fell roughly linearly with age. The unsorted PBMCs prevented any conclusive comparison of naive versus antigen-experienced cells. Long-lived donors exceeded aged donors in naive CD4+ cells and diversity. Estimated diversity across one million T cells was deemed an underestimate.

The sequenced sample was blood. The sequence derives from a woman younger than 30 in good health. The genes are TRBV27 and TRBJ1-3; the D is unclear. For the CDR3, the DNA is TGTGCCAGCAGCCTGGGCCCCACACTCTCTGGAAACACCATATATTTT. Residues: CASSLGPTLSGNTIYF.